These 20 T cell receptor beta chains were all obtained from the same sample, sequenced in a study of cytomegalovirus exposure and HLA in healthy donors. The PCR was carried out with 60 Vbeta primers and 13 Jbeta primers. Assay: immunoSEQ multiplex PCR; the TCRdb copy retains only in-frame clones and omits some. The data contain more than 200,000 clones, more than 75% of them singletons. Specimen: PBMCs. These receptors were collected from a man aged 35-49 years in good health and CMV-seropositive.

This clone was seen a handful of times. V is TRBV19 and J is TRBJ1-1; D gene ambiguous. The CDR3 covers 13 residues. The V gene's germline CDR1 is LNHDA and CDR2 SQIVND (reference sequence). The V end was cut by 5 bases, the J end by 4 bases, with 11 bases between. CDR3 nucleotides: TGTGCCAGTAGTCCGTCGGTCTTCACTGAAGCTTTCTTT. This gives the protein CASSPSVFTEAFF. Filled out from reference TRBV19 and TRBJ1-1, the complete variable domain reads DGGITQSPKYLFRKEGQNVTLSCEQNLNHDAMYWYRQDPGQGLRLIYYSQIVNDFQKGDIAEGYSVSREKKESFPLTVTSAQKNPTAFYLCASSPSVFTEAFFGQGTRLTVV.

The chain combines TRBV9 with TRBJ1-3; D ambiguous. This CDR3 region has 15 residues. The V end was cut by 2 bases, the J end by 2 bases, with 11 bases between. The germline V gene encodes CDR1 SGDLS and CDR2 YYNGEE. The CDR3 DNA reads TGTGCCAGCAGCGTCACAGCTATGACTGGAAACACCATATATTTT. Residues: CASSVTAMTGNTIYF.

The CDR3 loop reads CASSEFFTSGTDTQYF. In nucleotides, the CDR3 is TGTGCCAGCAGTGAATTTTTTACTAGCGGGACAGATACGCAGTATTTT. The V gene is TRBV2, the J gene TRBJ2-3; TRBD2 matches at 9 bases. V shed 2 bases and J 3 bases; nucleotides not matched to a gene: 6. The CDR3 spans 16 residues. CDR1 and CDR2 from the germline V gene are SNHLY and FYNNEI.

The CDR3 DNA is TGTGCCAGCAGCTTGGCGTTACAAGAGACCCAGTACTTC. It translates to CASSLALQETQYF. The J gene is TRBJ2-5, the V gene TRBV5-6; D ambiguous. From germline, CDR1 is SGHDT and CDR2 YYEEEE. Trimming removed 0 bases from V and 2 bases from J, with 5 bases in between. The CDR3 is made up of 13 amino acids.

This clone has just a few counts. The genes are TRBV27 and TRBJ2-3, with 7 bases identical to TRBD1. CDR1 MNHEY and CDR2 SMNVEV come from the germline V gene (reference sequence). The ends lost 5 bases at V and 2 bases at J; junction bases unmatched: 10. There are 16 residues in the CDR3. CDR3: CASSPIPGTDTDTQYF. The CDR3 DNA follows: TGTGCCAGCAGTCCCATCCCTGGGACAGACACAGATACGCAGTATTTT.

The gene calls are TRBV11-2 and TRBJ2-6, with TRBD1 matching over 11 bases. The length of the CDR3 is 18 residues. The germline CDR1 and CDR2 sequences are SGHAT and FQNNGV. V dropped 5 bases and J dropped 4; count of bases not matched to a gene: 10. Here the CDR3 DNA reads TGTGCCAGCAGCCTCGGACAGGGGGCGCAAGTGGGGGCCAACGTCCTGACTTTC. Translation: CASSLGQGAQVGANVLTF.

The rearrangement links TRBV15 to TRBJ1-4, with a possible D match to TRBD1 (5 bases). This CDR3 has 17 amino acids. Per germline, CDR1 LNHNV and CDR2 YYDKDF (reference sequence). Trimming took 1 base from V and 0 from J, leaving 12 bases between them. CDR3 protein: CATSRGGRITTNEKLFF. DNA of the CDR3: TGTGCCACCAGCAGAGGGGGCAGGATCACAACTAATGAAAAACTGTTTTTT.

The gene calls are TRBV5-8 and TRBJ2-5, with D tentatively TRBD1 (9 bases). The CDR3 runs 18 residues. V gave up 7 bases and J gave up 4 bases, with 29 bases separating them. The germline CDR1 and CDR2 sequences are SGHTS and YDEGEE. In nucleotides, the CDR3 is TGTGCCAGCCGGTTGATTAGCGGGACAGGGTCAGTCAGAGAGACCCAGTACTTC. Amino acid sequence: CASRLISGTGSVRETQYF.

The rearrangement uses TRBV19 and TRBJ2-7; TRBD1 matches 11 bases. The CDR3 is 15 residues long. The J segment lost 5 bases and the V segment lost 3 bases, leaving 6 bases of the junction unmatched. Germline loops: CDR1 LNHDA, CDR2 SQIVND (reference sequence). Here the CDR3 reads CASSMGTGGFNEQYV. The CDR3 DNA reads as TGTGCCAGTAGTATGGGGACAGGGGGATTTAACGAGCAGTACGTC.

V and J are TRBV4-1 and TRBJ1-1; TRBD1 agrees at 8 bases. V shed 3 bases, J shed 3 bases, and the junction held 12 bases outside the gene matches. The CDR3 runs 17 residues. Germline V gene data show CDR1 as MGHRA and CDR2 as YSYEKL. CDR3 loop: CASSHLDRGRGDTEAFF. The CDR3 DNA is TGCGCCAGCAGCCACCTCGACAGGGGCCGGGGGGACACTGAAGCTTTCTTT.

The chain combines TRBV5-4 with TRBJ2-3; D is ambiguous. This CDR3 is 15 amino acids long. From germline, CDR1 is SGHNT and CDR2 YYREEE (reference sequence). V dropped 9 bases and J dropped 0 bases, with 17 bases sitting between them. CDR3 sequence reads: CATNREVFSTDTQYF. CDR3 nucleotides: TGTGCCACCAACCGCGAGGTCTTTAGCACAGATACGCAGTATTTT.

V gene TRBV10-2 combines with J gene TRBJ1-3; D not resolved. CDR1 WSHSY and CDR2 SAAADI come from the germline V gene. This CDR3 is built from 14 residues. The V end lost 9 bases, the J end lost 2 bases, and 14 bases lay between the germline ends. This chain's CDR3 is CASRPGGAGNTIYF. CDR3 nucleotides: TGCGCCAGTCGCCCCGGAGGCGCTGGAAACACCATATATTTT.

In DNA form, the CDR3 reads TGTGCCAGCAGCTTCGGAGTTGCCGGGACTAGCGGGAGGGTCTACACCGGGGAGCTGTTTTTT. Translated: CASSFGVAGTSGRVYTGELFF. The chain uses TRBV7-6 and TRBJ2-2; TRBD2 aligns across 16 bases. Germline V gives CDR1 SGHVS, CDR2 FNYEAQ. V dropped 3 bases and J dropped 3; count of bases not matched to a gene: 13. This CDR3 has 21 residues.

V gene TRBV11-2 combines with J gene TRBJ2-7; 9 bases align to TRBD2. CDR3 length equals 16 residues. Germline CDR1 is SGHAT and CDR2 is FQNNGV. With 1 base clipped from V and 3 bases from J, the junction kept 7 bases outside the gene matches. The CDR3 DNA follows: TGTGCCAGCAGCTTAGCCCGGACTAGCGAGGGCTACGAGCAGTACTTC. Protein sequence: CASSLARTSEGYEQYF.

In DNA, the CDR3 is TGTGCCAGCACCCAGGGGGCTGAAGCTTTCTTT. This sequence encodes CASTQGAEAFF. J is TRBJ1-1 and V is TRBV27; TRBD1 matches at 7 bases. Germline CDR1 MNHEY, CDR2 SMNVEV (reference sequence). The V segment lost 7 bases and the J segment 6 bases; nucleotides outside the gene matches: 2. This CDR3 comprises 11 residues.

The rearrangement joins TRBV6-5 to TRBJ2-7; possible D gene TRBD1, 6 bases. Germline V gene sequence: CDR1 MNHEY, CDR2 SVGAGI. Deletions cut 2 bases from V and 2 bases from J, with 13 bases between. The CDR3 length is 15 residues. The chain's CDR3 is CASSYGNRAPYEQYF. As DNA, the CDR3 is TGTGCCAGCAGTTACGGAAACAGGGCCCCCTACGAGCAGTACTTC.

V gene TRBV5-6 combines with J gene TRBJ1-5; no definite D call. Deletions cut 2 bases from V and 7 bases from J, with 7 bases between. Germline CDR1 is SGHDT and CDR2 is YYEEEE. The CDR3 is 12 residues long. The CDR3 DNA sequence: TGTGCCAGCAGCTTATCTACCCAGCCCCAGCATTTT. Translation: CASSLSTQPQHF. The complete variable domain, with remaining parts taken from reference TRBV5-6 and TRBJ1-5, reads DAGVTQSPTHLIKTRGQQVTLRCSPKSGHDTVSWYQQALGQGPQFIFQYYEEEERQRGNFPDRFSGHQFPNYSSELNVNALLLGDSALYLCASSLSTQPQHFGDGTRLSIL.

The V and J genes are TRBV27 and TRBJ1-2; 7 nucleotides line up with TRBD1. The CDR3 spans 14 residues. Trimming at V came to 4 bases and at J to 5 bases, leaving 7 bases not matched to a gene. Germline V gene sequence: CDR1 MNHEY, CDR2 SMNVEV (reference sequence). CDR3 nucleotide sequence: TGTGCCAGCAGTTACTACAGGGGTTCTTATGGCTACACCTTC. Residues: CASSYYRGSYGYTF.

This clone has more than one count but fewer than ten. This chain links TRBV28 with TRBJ1-1; TRBD1 matches 7 bases. V lost 10 bases to trimming and J lost 0 bases; unmatched junction nucleotides: 5. The CDR3 consists of 13 residues. Germline CDR1 reads MDHEN; CDR2 reads SYDVKM. The DNA for the CDR3 is TGTGCCAACCGACAGGGACTGAACACTGAAGCTTTCTTT. Encoded protein: CANRQGLNTEAFF.

This chain connects TRBV27 to TRBJ1-5; D is unresolved. This CDR3 spans 12 amino acids. V lost 8 bases and J lost 5, with 10 bases in between. Germline CDR1 and CDR2: MNHEY and SMNVEV (reference sequence). CDR3 in DNA: TGTGCCAGCTTCCCGGTGGATCAGCCCCAGCATTTT. It specifies CASFPVDQPQHF.